The sequence of this T cell receptor (beta chain) was determined in a study of shared clonotypes between healthy human individuals. On the study more broadly: Those who served as donors were a couple of women and three men between the ages of 18 and 49.

Assay: immunoSEQ multiplex PCR; the TCRdb copy retains only in-frame clones and omits some. The repertoire holds roughly 550,000 clones, with roughly 96% as singletons. Positively selected for CCR7, the CD45RO-negative cells used as naive CD8 cells excluded terminally differentiated effector memory CD45RA+ cells. V lost 4 bases to trimming and J lost 8 bases, with 3 bases between them. Looked up from germline, CDR1 is MGHDK and CDR2 is SYGVNS. The CDR3 sequence is 10 residues long. About this clone itself: What it binds is not known.

Study conclusions and caveats: Larger estimated richness was generally seen in naive subsets than in memory subsets.

This sequence joins TRBV25-1 and TRBJ1-3, with unresolved D. This TCR came from a young woman in good health. The sample taken for sequencing was naive CD8+ T cells sorted from blood. CDR3 residues: CASSVDTIYF. The CDR3 nucleotides read TGTGCCAGCAGTGTAGACACCATATATTTT.